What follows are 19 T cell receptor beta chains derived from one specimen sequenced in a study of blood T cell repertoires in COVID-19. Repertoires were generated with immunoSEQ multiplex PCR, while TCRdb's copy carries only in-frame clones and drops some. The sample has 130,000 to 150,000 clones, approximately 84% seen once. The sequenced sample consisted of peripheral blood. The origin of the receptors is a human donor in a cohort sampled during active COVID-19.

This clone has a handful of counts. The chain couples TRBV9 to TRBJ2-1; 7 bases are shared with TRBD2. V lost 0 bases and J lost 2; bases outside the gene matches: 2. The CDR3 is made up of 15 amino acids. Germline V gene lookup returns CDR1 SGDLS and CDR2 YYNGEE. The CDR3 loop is CASSVGLAAYNEQFF. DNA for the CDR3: TGTGCCAGCAGCGTAGGGCTAGCGGCCTACAATGAGCAGTTCTTC.

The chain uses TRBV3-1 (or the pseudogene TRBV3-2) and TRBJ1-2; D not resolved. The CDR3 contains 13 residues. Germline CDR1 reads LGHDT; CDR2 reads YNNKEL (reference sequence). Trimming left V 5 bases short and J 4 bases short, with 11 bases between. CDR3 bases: TGTGCCAGCAGCTCCGCTCCGGGCTATGGCTACACCTTC. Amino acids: CASSSAPGYGYTF.

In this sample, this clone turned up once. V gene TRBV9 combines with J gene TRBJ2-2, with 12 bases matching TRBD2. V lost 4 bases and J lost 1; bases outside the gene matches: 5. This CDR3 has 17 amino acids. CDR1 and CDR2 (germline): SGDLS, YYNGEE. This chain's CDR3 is CASSPGGLAGNTGELFF. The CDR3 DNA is TGTGCCAGCAGCCCAGGGGGACTAGCGGGGAACACCGGGGAGCTGTTTTTT.

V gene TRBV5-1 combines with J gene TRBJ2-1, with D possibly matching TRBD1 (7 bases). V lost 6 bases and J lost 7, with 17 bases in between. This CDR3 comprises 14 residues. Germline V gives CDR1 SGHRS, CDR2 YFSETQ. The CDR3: CASTPRTGGNEQFF. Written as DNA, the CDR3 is TGCGCCAGCACCCCCAGGACAGGAGGGAATGAGCAGTTCTTC.

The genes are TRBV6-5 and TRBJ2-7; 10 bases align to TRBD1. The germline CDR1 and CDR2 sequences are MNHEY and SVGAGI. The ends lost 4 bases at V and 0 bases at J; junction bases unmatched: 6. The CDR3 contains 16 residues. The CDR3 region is CASSSWTGGSSYEQYF. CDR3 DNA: TGTGCCAGCAGTTCATGGACAGGGGGTAGCTCCTACGAGCAGTACTTC.

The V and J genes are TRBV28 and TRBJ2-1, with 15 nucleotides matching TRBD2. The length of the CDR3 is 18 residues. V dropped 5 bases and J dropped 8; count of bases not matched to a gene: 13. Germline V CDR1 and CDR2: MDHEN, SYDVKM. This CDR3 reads CASSRSGTSGRPGDEQFF. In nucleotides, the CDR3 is TGTGCCAGCAGTAGGAGCGGGACTAGCGGGAGGCCAGGGGATGAGCAGTTCTTC.

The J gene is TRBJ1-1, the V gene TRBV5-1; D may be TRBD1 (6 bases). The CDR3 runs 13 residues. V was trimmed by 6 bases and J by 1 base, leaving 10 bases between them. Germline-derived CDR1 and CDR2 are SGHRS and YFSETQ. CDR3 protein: CASIGQSNTEAFF. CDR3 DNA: TGCGCCAGCATTGGACAGTCGAACACTGAAGCTTTCTTT.

CDR3 in amino acids: CASSLAGGNTGELFF. CDR3 sequence (DNA): TGTGCCAGCAGCTTAGCAGGAGGAAACACCGGGGAGCTGTTTTTT. The J gene is TRBJ2-2, the V gene TRBV11-2; tentatively, D is TRBD2 (5 bases). Trimming pared 1 base from V and 2 bases from J, leaving 8 bases between. The CDR3 has 15 amino acids. The V gene's germline CDR1 is SGHAT and CDR2 FQNNGV.

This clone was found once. The CDR3 spells CASSLGAGSSYEQYV. CDR3 nucleotide sequence: TGTGCCAGCAGCTTAGGGGCGGGCAGCTCCTACGAGCAGTACGTC. The chain couples TRBV7-2 to TRBJ2-7; D possibly corresponds to TRBD2 (5 bases). The CDR3 spans 15 residues. Germline CDR1 and CDR2: SGHTA and FQGNSA. The V gene lost 1 base and the J gene lost 0 bases, with 10 bases spanning the gap.

Written as DNA, the CDR3 is TGTGCCAGCAGCTTAGCGCGACAGGCAGGAGATGGCTACACCTTC. Protein: CASSLARQAGDGYTF. The chain uses TRBV7-8 and TRBJ1-2; perhaps TRBD1 as D (6 bases). Germline-derived CDR1 and CDR2 are SGHVS and FQNEAQ. The CDR3 runs to 15 residues. Between the trimmed V and J ends, which lost 0 bases and 6 bases, there was a span of 14 bases.

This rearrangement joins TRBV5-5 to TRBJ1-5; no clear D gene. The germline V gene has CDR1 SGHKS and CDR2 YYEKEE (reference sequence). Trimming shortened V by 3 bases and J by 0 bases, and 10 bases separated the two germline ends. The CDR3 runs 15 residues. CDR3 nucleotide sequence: TGTGCCAGCAGCTCCTTCGGCGGTAGCAATCAGCCCCAGCATTTT. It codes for CASSSFGGSNQPQHF.

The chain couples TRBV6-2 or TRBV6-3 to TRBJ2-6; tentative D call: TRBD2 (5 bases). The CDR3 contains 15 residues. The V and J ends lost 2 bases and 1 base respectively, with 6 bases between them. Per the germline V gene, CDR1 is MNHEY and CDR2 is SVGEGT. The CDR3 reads CASSYGGSGANVLTF. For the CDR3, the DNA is TGTGCCAGCAGTTACGGAGGTTCTGGGGCCAACGTCCTGACTTTC.

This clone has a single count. Here the CDR3 reads CAISEGKEGPTDTQYF. DNA of the CDR3: TGTGCCATCAGTGAGGGGAAGGAGGGCCCCACAGATACGCAGTATTTT. V usage is TRBV10-3 and J usage is TRBJ2-3, with a weak D call TRBD2 (6 bases). The CDR3 has 16 residues. In germline, CDR1 is ENHRY, CDR2 SYGVKD. The germline V and J ends were trimmed by 2 bases and 2 bases, with 14 bases remaining between them.

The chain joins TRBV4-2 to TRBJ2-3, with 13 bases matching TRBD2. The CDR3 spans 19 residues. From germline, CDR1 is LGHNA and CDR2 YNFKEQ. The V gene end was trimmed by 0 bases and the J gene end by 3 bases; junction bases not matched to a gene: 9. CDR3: CASSQDPPQTSGGTDTQYF. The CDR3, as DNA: TGTGCCAGCAGCCAAGACCCCCCGCAGACTAGCGGGGGGACAGATACGCAGTATTTT.

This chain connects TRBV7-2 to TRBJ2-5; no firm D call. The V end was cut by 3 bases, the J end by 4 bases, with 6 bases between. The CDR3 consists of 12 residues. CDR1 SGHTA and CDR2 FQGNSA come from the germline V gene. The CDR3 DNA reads TGTGCCAGCAGCTTCGTTCGAGAGACCCAGTACTTC. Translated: CASSFVRETQYF.

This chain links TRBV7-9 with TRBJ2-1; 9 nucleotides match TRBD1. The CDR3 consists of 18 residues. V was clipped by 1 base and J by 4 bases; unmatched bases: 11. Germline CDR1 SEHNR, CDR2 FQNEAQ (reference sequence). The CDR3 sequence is CASSLGTGASRRYNEQFF. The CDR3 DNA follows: TGTGCCAGCAGCTTAGGGACAGGGGCCTCGAGGAGATACAATGAGCAGTTCTTC.

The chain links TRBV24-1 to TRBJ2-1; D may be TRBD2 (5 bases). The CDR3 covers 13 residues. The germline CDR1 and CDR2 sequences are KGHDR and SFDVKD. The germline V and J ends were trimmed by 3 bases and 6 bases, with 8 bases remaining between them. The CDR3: CATSDGSTNEQFF. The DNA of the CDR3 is TGTGCCACCAGTGATGGGAGCACCAATGAGCAGTTCTTC.

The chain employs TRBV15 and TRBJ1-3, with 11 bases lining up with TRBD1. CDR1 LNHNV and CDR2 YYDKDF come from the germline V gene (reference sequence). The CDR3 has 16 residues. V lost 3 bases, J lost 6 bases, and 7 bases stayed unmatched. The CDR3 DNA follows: TGTGCCACCAGCAGTGGTTTCGGACAGGGGGCAAACACCATATATTTT. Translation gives CATSSGFGQGANTIYF.

The CDR3, as DNA: TGTGCCAGCAGCCAAGATAGACAGGGGATTCAGTACTTC. Amino acid sequence: CASSQDRQGIQYF. The rearrangement links TRBV14 to TRBJ2-4, with 8 nucleotides matching TRBD1. Germline CDR1 reads SGHDN; CDR2 reads FVKESK. J lost 10 bases, V lost 0 bases, and 2 bases had no gene match. This CDR3 has 13 residues.